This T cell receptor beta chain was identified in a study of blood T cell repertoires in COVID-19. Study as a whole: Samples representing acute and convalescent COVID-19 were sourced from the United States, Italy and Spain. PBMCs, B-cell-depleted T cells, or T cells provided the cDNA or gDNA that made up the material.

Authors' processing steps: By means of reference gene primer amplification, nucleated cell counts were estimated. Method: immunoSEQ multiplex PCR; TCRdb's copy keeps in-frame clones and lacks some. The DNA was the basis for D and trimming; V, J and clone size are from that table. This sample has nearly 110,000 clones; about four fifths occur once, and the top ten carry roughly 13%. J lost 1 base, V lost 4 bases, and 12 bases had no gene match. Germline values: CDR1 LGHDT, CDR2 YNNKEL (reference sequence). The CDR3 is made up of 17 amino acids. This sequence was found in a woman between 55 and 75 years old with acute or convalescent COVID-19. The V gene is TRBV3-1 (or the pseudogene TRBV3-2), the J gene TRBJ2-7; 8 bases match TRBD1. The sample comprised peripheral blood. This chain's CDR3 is CASSLNLPGTGSYEQYF. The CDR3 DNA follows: TGTGCCAGCAGCCTCAACCTGCCGGGGACAGGTTCCTACGAGCAGTACTTC.